This TCR beta chain was found in a study of metastatic and nonmetastatic thyroid tumors. Study as a whole: Repertoires were compared across blood and tumor or nodule tissue from malignant and benign thyroid patients. Study conclusions and caveats: Patients with malignant thyroid tumors reportedly had significantly higher TCR beta diversity than those with benign nodules, in blood and tumor.

This clone came up many times. Its antigen remains unknown. None of the patients had undergone any treatment ahead of thyroid surgery. How the authors handled the data: Using the CDR3 differences seen across clinicopathological groups, the authors built a distant-metastasis classifier for papillary thyroid cancer, which was meant to discriminate distant-metastatic patients. MiXCR was used by TCRdb to re-call the PCR reads. The V and J calls come from TCRdb's annotation, not from the publication. The data contain some 16,000 clones, under 25% of them singletons. V shed 3 bases and J shed 0 bases, with 8 bases lying between them. The CDR3 totals 15 residues. Germline-derived CDR1 and CDR2 are MDHEN and SYDVKM.

The chain carries TRBV28 and TRBJ1-4; D is perhaps TRBD1 (5 bases). This TCR was sampled from a female donor with papillary thyroid cancer or a benign thyroid nodule (not recorded which). Some clones in this sample may be carry-over from other donors' samples. Material for sequencing was tumor tissue. The CDR3 sequence: CASSLGQSTNEKLFF. The DNA of the CDR3 is TGTGCCAGCAGTTTGGGGCAGTCAACTAATGAAAAACTGTTTTTT.